This TCR beta chain was documented in a study of identical twins. In germline, CDR1 is SGDLS, CDR2 YYNGEE. The CDR3 runs 14 residues. V lost 1 base and J lost 0, with 7 bases in between. A remark on this clonotype: No antigen is known for it.

cDNA molecules carried unique molecular identifiers, and template switching added a universal primer site. A single record per CDR3 protein comes from TCRdb applying MiXCR to the 5' RACE reads. Of a few hundred thousand distinct CDR3 sequences listed, more than 9% are singletons. Whole-study findings and limits: Without tracking the same donors, conclusions rested on cross-sectional statistical analysis. Researchers reported excess low generation probability among twin-shared out-of-frame alpha sequences. Memory repertoires lacked the insertion deficit that abundant cord blood beta clonotypes showed.

This TCR was sampled from a man in his fifties in good health. Material for sequencing was memory T cells sorted from blood. This chain links TRBV9 with TRBJ2-5, with D unresolved. The CDR3, as DNA: TGTGCCAGCAGCGTAATGGGCAACCAAGAGACCCAGTACTTC. Its translation is CASSVMGNQETQYF.